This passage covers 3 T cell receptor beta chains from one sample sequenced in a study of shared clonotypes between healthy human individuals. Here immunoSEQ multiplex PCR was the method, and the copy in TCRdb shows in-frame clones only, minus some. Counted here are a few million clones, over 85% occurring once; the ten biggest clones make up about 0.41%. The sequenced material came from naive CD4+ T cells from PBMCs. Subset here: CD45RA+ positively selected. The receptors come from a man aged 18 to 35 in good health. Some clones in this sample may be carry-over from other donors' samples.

The CDR3 spells CATRKDRGGTDTQYF. CDR3 DNA sequence: TGTGCCACCCGCAAGGACAGGGGTGGAACAGATACGCAGTATTTT. The rearrangement joins TRBV2 to TRBJ2-3, with TRBD1 identical over 9 bases. V dropped 10 bases and J dropped 3; count of bases not matched to a gene: 11. The CDR3 has 15 amino acids. In germline, CDR1 is SNHLY, CDR2 FYNNEI.

The CDR3 DNA reads as TGCGCCAGCAGCTCGACAGGGGGGACCGGGGAGCTGTTTTTT. As protein: CASSSTGGTGELFF. The V and J genes are TRBV4-3 and TRBJ2-2; 9 positions match TRBD1. The V segment lost 5 bases and the J segment 5 bases; nucleotides outside the gene matches: 3. The CDR3 loop spans 14 amino acids. CDR1 and CDR2 from the germline V gene are LGHNA and YSLEER.

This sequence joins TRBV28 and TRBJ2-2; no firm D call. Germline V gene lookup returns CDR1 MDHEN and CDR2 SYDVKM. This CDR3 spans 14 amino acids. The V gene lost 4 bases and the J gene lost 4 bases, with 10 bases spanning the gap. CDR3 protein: CASSYTWVTGELFF. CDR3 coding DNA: TGTGCCAGCAGTTACACGTGGGTCACCGGGGAGCTGTTTTTT.